The 17 T cell receptor beta chains presented below share a single source sample, sequenced in a study of shared clonotypes between healthy human individuals. TCRdb's copy holds only in-frame clones and misses some; the assay was immunoSEQ multiplex PCR. The data contain under 2,500,000 clones, 90% to 97% of them singletons. Input material: naive CD4+ T cells sorted from blood. Subset of the sample: CD45RA+ positively selected. These receptors originate from a man aged 18 to 30 in good health.

The CDR3 coding sequence is TGTGCCAGCAGTTACTCTGGACCGGACTACGAGCAGTACTTC. This sequence encodes CASSYSGPDYEQYF. The rearrangement joins TRBV6-5 to TRBJ2-7; D is uncertain. CDR1 and CDR2 from the germline V gene are MNHEY and SVGAGI. This CDR3 is 14 amino acids long. The V gene lost 0 bases and the J gene lost 3 bases, with 9 bases spanning the gap.

DNA for the CDR3: TGTGCCAGCAGTGAATATAGGGGACTAGCGGGGGGAGAGACCCAGTACTTC. Its protein product is CASSEYRGLAGGETQYF. The V gene is TRBV25-1, the J gene TRBJ2-5, with 15 nucleotides matching TRBD2. With 0 bases clipped from V and 4 bases from J, the junction kept 3 bases outside the gene matches. Germline loops: CDR1 MGHDK, CDR2 SYGVNS. The CDR3 sequence is 17 residues long.

The DNA of the CDR3 is TGCGCCAGCAGCTCCCTAGCGGGGAGCTCCTACAATGAGCAGTTCTTC. Translated, it gives CASSSLAGSSYNEQFF. The gene calls are TRBV5-1 and TRBJ2-1; TRBD2 agrees at 9 bases. The CDR3 is made up of 16 amino acids. The V gene end was trimmed by 3 bases and the J gene end by 0 bases; junction bases not matched to a gene: 4. Germline CDR1 SGHRS, CDR2 YFSETQ.

The chain has TRBV18 and TRBJ1-5; D is uncertain. CDR1 and CDR2 (germline): KGHSH, LQKENI. V was pared by 3 bases and J by 11 bases, with 14 bases between. This CDR3 is built from 13 residues. CDR3 residues: CASSPPDGPSQHF. In nucleotides, the CDR3 is TGTGCCAGCTCACCTCCGGACGGCCCGTCCCAGCATTTT. Combining the CDR3 with reference TRBV18 and TRBJ1-5 gives the whole variable domain NAGVMQNPRHLVRRRGQEARLRCSPMKGHSHVYWYRQLPEEGLKFMVYLQKENIIDESGMPKERFSAEFPKEGPSILRIQQVVRGDSAAYFCASSPPDGPSQHFGDGTRLSIL.

The rearrangement links TRBV30 to TRBJ1-1, with D hard to call. The ends were cut back, 2 bases at V and 8 bases at J, with 15 bases in the middle. CDR3 length equals 13 residues. Germline V gene data show CDR1 as GTSNPN and CDR2 as SVGIG (reference sequence). The CDR3 coding sequence is TGTGCCTGGAGTCCCCCTAACCCCCCGGAAGCTTTCTTT. The encoded protein is CAWSPPNPPEAFF. The variable domain in full, with the rest retrieved from reference TRBV30 and TRBJ1-1, is SQTIHQWPATLVQPVGSPLSLECTVEGTSNPNLYWYRQAAGRGLQLLFYSVGIGQISSEVPQNLSASRPQDRQFILSSKKLLLSDSGFYLCAWSPPNPPEAFFGQGTRLTVV.

This chain links TRBV19 with TRBJ1-1; 11 nucleotides line up with TRBD1. V lost 5 bases to trimming and J lost 1 base; unmatched junction nucleotides: 15. Germline V gene data show CDR1 as LNHDA and CDR2 as SQIVND (reference sequence). The CDR3 loop spans 19 amino acids. CDR3 residues: CASSSNPGQGAGGNTEAFF. The CDR3 nucleotides read TGTGCCAGTAGTTCGAATCCCGGACAGGGGGCAGGAGGGAACACTGAAGCTTTCTTT.

The chain combines TRBV19 with TRBJ1-5; maybe TRBD1 (6 bases). Germline-derived CDR1 and CDR2 are LNHDA and SQIVND (reference sequence). This CDR3 region has 16 residues. Trimming stripped 3 bases from V and 1 base from J, with 13 bases between. CDR3 sequence reads: CASSIPGAGSNQPQHF. Here the CDR3 DNA reads TGTGCCAGTAGTATTCCGGGGGCGGGAAGCAATCAGCCCCAGCATTTT.

This clone was found once. The chain employs TRBV19 and TRBJ2-2; D is ambiguous. Germline CDR1 and CDR2: LNHDA and SQIVND (reference sequence). Trimming took 6 bases from V and 4 from J, leaving 12 bases between them. This CDR3 has 14 amino acids. In DNA, the CDR3 is TGTGCCAGTAGCCACCGTAGCCTCACCGGGGAGCTGTTTTTT. Translated, it gives CASSHRSLTGELFF.

In the case of this clone: This same CDR3 is encoded by further DNA sequences in the sample. The chain recombines TRBV7-9 with TRBJ1-2; no clear D gene. The germline V gene has CDR1 SEHNR and CDR2 FQNEAQ (reference sequence). V lost 9 bases, J lost 5 bases, and 7 bases lay in between. The CDR3 extends over 10 amino acids. The CDR3 region is CASGDYGYTF. The CDR3 DNA reads TGTGCCAGTGGGGATTATGGCTACACCTTC.

The rearrangement links TRBV7-2 to TRBJ2-7; D might be TRBD1 or TRBD2, each matching 5 bases. V was clipped by 1 base and J by 2 bases, with 12 bases between them. CDR3 length: 15 amino acids. CDR1 is SGHTA and CDR2 is FQGNSA in the germline V gene. CDR3 sequence: CASSLVPGPAYEQYF. The DNA of the CDR3 is TGTGCCAGCAGCTTAGTCCCGGGGCCGGCCTACGAGCAGTACTTC.

This chain connects TRBV5-1 to TRBJ2-1; no definite D call. The CDR3 contains 14 residues. CDR1 is SGHRS and CDR2 is YFSETQ in the germline V gene. The V gene lost 1 base and the J gene lost 5 bases, with 10 bases spanning the gap. CDR3 coding DNA: TGCGCCAGCAGCTTGTTTGGACCAAACAATGAGCAGTTCTTC. It is translated as CASSLFGPNNEQFF.

The genes are TRBV30 and TRBJ1-2; no firm D call. CDR1 is GTSNPN, CDR2 SVGIG, per germline (reference sequence). Trimming cost V 0 bases and J 3 bases, with 14 bases left between them. This CDR3 comprises 15 residues. The CDR3 bases are TGTGCCTGGAGTGTACCGGAACTTTCCCACTATGGCTACACCTTC. This sequence encodes CAWSVPELSHYGYTF.

Comment on this clone: Other DNA sequences in this specimen translate into the identical CDR3. The rearrangement uses TRBV19 and TRBJ1-4; D is uncertain. The CDR3 loop spans 13 amino acids. Germline V gives CDR1 LNHDA, CDR2 SQIVND (reference sequence). V lost 7 bases to trimming and J lost 0 bases, with 6 bases between them. The chain's CDR3 is CASTFTTNEKLFF. The CDR3 DNA is TGTGCCAGTACGTTTACAACTAATGAAAAACTGTTTTTT.

This chain links TRBV18 with TRBJ1-1; TRBD1 might be the D (6 bases). V lost 2 bases to trimming and J lost 3 bases, with 13 bases between them. The CDR3 runs 15 residues. The germline CDR1 and CDR2 sequences are KGHSH and LQKENI. Written as DNA, the CDR3 is TGTGCCAGCTCACCAGAAGGGGGGCCGGACACTGAAGCTTTCTTT. This sequence encodes CASSPEGGPDTEAFF.

This clone has just a few counts. The chain recombines TRBV9 with TRBJ2-1; D not certain. With 3 bases removed from V and 5 bases from J, the gap between germline ends came to 3 bases. The CDR3 extends over 11 amino acids. The V gene's germline CDR1 is SGDLS and CDR2 YYNGEE. CDR3 bases: TGTGCCAGCAGCGAGAACAATGAGCAGTTCTTC. This encodes CASSENNEQFF.

J is TRBJ2-5 and V is TRBV6-4; the D is unclear. Trimming took 2 bases from V and 0 from J, leaving 10 bases between them. Germline V gene sequence: CDR1 MRHNA, CDR2 SNTAGT. This CDR3 has 15 residues. The CDR3 here is CASSDQPAYQETQYF. The CDR3, as DNA: TGTGCCAGCAGTGACCAACCAGCATACCAAGAGACCCAGTACTTC.

V usage is TRBV5-4 and J usage is TRBJ2-2; 7 positions agree with TRBD1. CDR1 and CDR2 (germline): SGHNT, YYREEE (reference sequence). The junction had 9 bases not matched to a gene; V was cut back by 6 bases and J by 4 bases. The CDR3 runs 15 residues. CDR3 amino acids: CASTSRDSFTGELFF. In nucleotides, the CDR3 is TGTGCCAGCACCTCCCGGGACAGTTTCACCGGGGAGCTGTTTTTT.